The 9 T cell receptor beta chains in this list originate from one sample, sequenced in a study of T-cell memory formation after mild COVID-19. In TCRdb, the 5' RACE reads were re-called with MiXCR into one record per CDR3 protein. The sample yields about 250,000 distinct CDR3 sequences, about 17% seen once. The sequenced sample was PBMCs or a T cell subset sorted from them (not recorded which). The receptor set was obtained from a man aged 18 to 29 who had mild COVID-19 (a few samples of this study predate the infection). Cell type and time point are not known.

This clonotype came up a few times. The rearrangement links TRBV5-1 to TRBJ2-6; 8 positions agree with TRBD1. J was trimmed by 0 bases and V by 7 bases; bases with no gene match: 6. Germline CDR1 is SGHRS and CDR2 is YFSETQ. The CDR3 has 16 residues. The CDR3 spells CASWTGSTSGANVLTF. The CDR3 DNA reads TGCGCCAGCTGGACAGGGAGCACCTCTGGGGCCAACGTCCTGACTTTC.

This clonotype was found a few times. J is TRBJ2-1 and V is TRBV27, with a weak D call TRBD1 (6 bases). Deletions cut 4 bases from V and 5 bases from J, with 15 bases between. The germline CDR1 and CDR2 sequences are MNHEY and SMNVEV (reference sequence). This CDR3 is 15 amino acids long. CDR3 nucleotide sequence: TGTGCCAGCAGTTCGTGGCAGGGGATAGACAATGAGCAGTTCTTC. It yields the protein CASSSWQGIDNEQFF.

The chain employs TRBV29-1 and TRBJ1-6, with TRBD1 identical over 8 bases. This CDR3 comprises 18 residues. The germline CDR1 and CDR2 sequences are SQVTM and ANQGSEA. V trimming: 4 bases; J trimming: 10 bases; junction bases outside the gene matches: 21. The CDR3 DNA reads TGCAGCGTTGTCATAACAGGGGGGGTAGTTGAGACAAGATCACCCCTCCACTTT. Translating it yields CSVVITGGVVETRSPLHF. Filled out from reference TRBV29-1 and TRBJ1-6, the complete variable domain reads SAVISQKPSRDICQRGTSLTIQCQVDSQVTMMFWYRQQPGQSLTLIATANQGSEATYESGFVIDKFPISRPNLTFSTLTVSNMSPEDSSIYLCSVVITGGVVETRSPLHFGNGTRLTVT.

This clonotype came up many times. The chain couples TRBV11-2 to TRBJ1-5; no clear D gene. V lost 4 bases to trimming and J lost 6 bases, with 13 bases between them. The CDR3 runs 14 residues. Germline CDR1 is SGHAT and CDR2 is FQNNGV. DNA of the CDR3: TGTGCCAGCAGCTATACCGGGTCTGCTCAGCCCCAGCATTTT. This codes for CASSYTGSAQPQHF. Complete variable domain (other parts from reference TRBV11-2 and TRBJ1-5): EAGVAQSPRYKIIEKRQSVAFWCNPISGHATLYWYQQILGQGPKLLIQFQNNGVVDDSQLPKDRFSAERLKGVDSTLKIQPAKLEDSAVYLCASSYTGSAQPQHFGDGTRLSIL.

This clonotype was found a few times. The V gene is TRBV6-1, the J gene TRBJ2-2, with 12 bases aligning to TRBD2. The V gene end was trimmed by 6 bases and the J gene end by 5 bases; junction bases not matched to a gene: 7. Looked up from germline, CDR1 is MNHNS and CDR2 is SASEGT. This CDR3 region has 16 residues. CDR3 sequence: CASRGRLAGETGELFF. In DNA form, the CDR3 reads TGTGCCAGCAGGGGCCGACTAGCGGGGGAAACCGGGGAGCTGTTTTTT.

The CDR3 coding sequence is TGTGCCAGCAGCCAAGAGGGGCGGACCCAGCATTTT. Its protein is CASSQEGRTQHF. This chain links TRBV3-1 with TRBJ1-5; D is perhaps TRBD1 (5 bases). The V end lost 0 bases, the J end lost 11 bases, and 8 bases lay between the germline ends. This CDR3 is built from 12 residues. Germline CDR1 and CDR2: LGHDT and YNNKEL (reference sequence).

The J gene is TRBJ2-1, the V gene TRBV5-4; possibly TRBD1 or TRBD2 for D (6 bases each). V lost 3 bases and J lost 4, with 11 bases in between. The germline V gene has CDR1 SGHNT and CDR2 YYREEE (reference sequence). CDR3 length: 14 amino acids. The CDR3 loop is CASSSGGRYNEQFF. For the CDR3, the DNA is TGTGCCAGCAGCTCCGGGGGCCGATACAATGAGCAGTTCTTC. The full variable domain, completed using reference TRBV5-4 and TRBJ2-1, is ETGVTQSPTHLIKTRGQQVTLRCSSQSGHNTVSWYQQALGQGPQFIFQYYREEENGRGNFPPRFSGLQFPNYSSELNVNALELDDSALYLCASSSGGRYNEQFFGPGTRLTVL.

This clonotype came up a few times. V is TRBV7-2 and J is TRBJ2-3; 9 nucleotides match TRBD1. V lost 5 bases, J lost 1 base, and 7 bases stayed unmatched. In germline, CDR1 is SGHTA, CDR2 FQGNSA. The CDR3 consists of 16 residues. The chain's CDR3 is CASSHNRGPGTDTQYF. The CDR3 nucleotides are TGTGCCAGCAGCCACAACAGGGGGCCCGGCACAGATACGCAGTATTTT.

There are a few counts of this clonotype. This rearrangement joins TRBV20-1 to TRBJ1-1; TRBD1 might be the D (5 bases). CDR3 length equals 15 residues. From germline, CDR1 is DFQATT and CDR2 SNEGSKA (reference sequence). Trimming cost V 2 bases and J 1 base, with 14 bases left between them. Here the CDR3 DNA reads TGCAGTGCTAGAAAATGGGACGGCGCGAACACTGAAGCTTTCTTT. This translates into CSARKWDGANTEAFF.